One and the same sample provided the 2 T cell receptor beta chains below, sequenced in a study of T cell repertoires in cytomegalovirus infection. No antigen has been identified for these receptors. A single record per CDR3 protein comes from TCRdb applying MiXCR to the reads. The table lists about 900,000 distinct CDR3 sequences, around 30% of them singletons, with over 12% in the top ten. The sample here was cultured CD8+ T cells from PBMCs, taken from culture after CMV antigen stimulation. These TCRs come from a human donor in good health (CMV status not recorded). Some clones in this sample may be carry-over from other donors' samples.

A few counts support this clonotype. The rearrangement uses TRBV4-1 and TRBJ1-1; D unresolved. This CDR3 has 13 residues. Trimming cost V 0 bases and J 6 bases, with 8 bases left between them. Germline lookup yields CDR1 MGHRA and CDR2 YSYEKL. In DNA, the CDR3 is TGCGCCAGCAGCCAAGATCGTAAGTCTGAAGCTTTCTTT. Translation: CASSQDRKSEAFF.

This clonotype was counted only a few times. For the CDR3, the DNA is TGTGCCAGTAGTTCCCGACAAGGGCCGGACACTGAAGCTTTCTTT. It specifies CASSSRQGPDTEAFF. The V gene is TRBV19, the J gene TRBJ1-1, with D unclear. The germline CDR1 and CDR2 sequences are LNHDA and SQIVND (reference sequence). With 5 bases removed from V and 3 bases from J, the gap between germline ends came to 16 bases. This CDR3 is built from 15 residues.